The source of this T cell receptor (beta chain) is a study of prognosis after radiotherapy for stage I lung cancer. About the research overall: Radiotherapy was SBRT in 3 to 5 fractions with a biologically effective dose of at least 100 Gy.

The study amplified the TCR beta CDR3 region from genomic DNA. This amplification was carried out by two rounds of multiplex PCR. First-round PCR amplification was performed with primers specific to each TRBV and TRBJ gene. TCRdb reprocessed the multiplex PCR reads with MiXCR, giving one entry per CDR3 protein. The sample lists about 17,000 distinct CDR3 sequences; approximately 15% were seen once. Trimming took 4 bases from V and 0 from J, leaving 5 bases between them. Germline lookup yields CDR1 SGHRS and CDR2 YFSETQ. The CDR3 loop spans 13 amino acids. This clonotype occurred many times. This sequence was found in a donor aged 50 or older with non-small cell lung cancer. The specimen comprised PBMCs, sampled before or after stereotactic body radiation therapy (not recorded which). This chain links TRBV5-1 with TRBJ1-3, with no clear D. CDR3 DNA sequence: TGCGCCAGCAGCCAAAACTCTGGAAACACCATATATTTT. Encoded protein: CASSQNSGNTIYF.